Shown below are 14 T cell receptor beta chains from a single sample sequenced in a study of T cell changes during pregnancy in multiple sclerosis. The data were produced by immunoSEQ multiplex PCR, yet TCRdb's version contains in-frame clones alone and is incomplete. The data show approximately 97,000 clones, 90% seen once. Sequenced material: peripheral blood, taken in the second trimester of pregnancy. These receptors all come from a female donor in good health, enrolled as a control in a pregnancy study.

This clone was detected once. CDR3 bases: TGCGCCAGCAGCCCCCCGACAGGGGGACTACTTGAGCTGTTTTTT. This encodes CASSPPTGGLLELFF. The V and J genes are TRBV5-1 and TRBJ2-2; 9 bases match TRBD1. The trim removed 4 bases at V and 11 bases at J, leaving 12 bases unmatched. CDR1 and CDR2 (germline): SGHRS, YFSETQ. The CDR3 contains 15 residues.

The CDR3 coding sequence is TGTGCCAGCAGCCAACGGGCCTACGAGCAGTACTTC. Translated: CASSQRAYEQYF. This chain links TRBV7-8 with TRBJ2-7; no clear D. This CDR3 contains 12 residues. CDR1 and CDR2 from the germline V gene are SGHVS and FQNEAQ. V gave up 5 bases and J gave up 2 bases, with 7 bases separating them.

The CDR3 sequence is CASSLGAGGGEKLFF. In DNA form, the CDR3 reads TGTGCCAGCAGCTTAGGAGCAGGGGGCGGTGAAAAACTGTTTTTT. The J gene is TRBJ1-4, the V gene TRBV7-6; TRBD1 agrees at 8 bases. The germline V gene encodes CDR1 SGHVS and CDR2 FNYEAQ. The ends lost 1 base at V and 7 bases at J; junction bases unmatched: 5. The CDR3 sequence is 15 residues long.

In its sample, this clone was seen once. The V call is TRBV5-8, the J call TRBJ2-1; 12 bases agree with TRBD2. The CDR3 runs 16 residues. Losses at the gene ends were 0 bases for V and 10 bases for J; bases not matched to a gene: 8. Germline V gene lookup returns CDR1 SGHTS and CDR2 YDEGEE. Here the CDR3 reads CASSLAGLAGGREQFF. For the CDR3, the DNA is TGTGCCAGCAGCTTGGCCGGGCTAGCGGGGGGGCGCGAGCAGTTCTTC.

In this sample, this clone turned up once. The chain couples TRBV6-1 to TRBJ1-2; tentative D call: TRBD1 (6 bases). The germline V gene has CDR1 MNHNS and CDR2 SASEGT. This CDR3 has 13 amino acids. The V and J ends lost 11 bases and 2 bases respectively, with 15 bases between them. CDR3 bases: TGTGCCGAGGGGGGGGAGGGAAACTATGGCTACACCTTC. Amino acid sequence: CAEGGEGNYGYTF.

As to this clone: A junction end diverges from the germline sequence, so it may reflect a read error. This chain joins TRBV27 and TRBJ1-2; 10 bases map to TRBD1. The CDR3 covers 15 residues. Per germline, CDR1 MNHEY and CDR2 SMNVEV (reference sequence). In DNA form, the CDR3 reads TGTGCCAGCAGTCTATCGGGACAGGGGTTGCATGGCTACACCTTC. It is translated as CASSLSGQGLHGYTF.

The chain carries TRBV7-9 and TRBJ2-2; 8 bases line up with TRBD1. Unmatched junction bases numbered 10, after V lost 7 bases and J lost 0 bases. Germline CDR1 SEHNR, CDR2 FQNEAQ (reference sequence). The CDR3 sequence is 17 residues long. CDR3 DNA: TGTGCCAGCACCAGTAAACAGGGGGGAACGAACACCGGGGAGCTGTTTTTT. Encoded protein: CASTSKQGGTNTGELFF. The variable domain in full, completed from reference TRBV7-9 and TRBJ2-2, reads DTGVSQNPRHKITKRGQNVTFRCDPISEHNRLYWYRQTLGQGPEFLTYFQNEAQLEKSRLLSDRFSAERPKGSFSTLEIQRTEQGDSAMYLCASTSKQGGTNTGELFFGEGSRLTVL.

The chain recombines TRBV29-1 with TRBJ1-3; no firm D call. Germline CDR1 and CDR2: SQVTM and ANQGSEA. The CDR3 is 12 residues long. V lost 2 bases and J lost 1, with 3 bases in between. The DNA of the CDR3 is TGCAGCGTTGAACAGTCTGGAAACACCATATATTTT. Translating it yields CSVEQSGNTIYF. The full variable domain, rest sourced from reference TRBV29-1 and TRBJ1-3, is SAVISQKPSRDICQRGTSLTIQCQVDSQVTMMFWYRQQPGQSLTLIATANQGSEATYESGFVIDKFPISRPNLTFSTLTVSNMSPEDSSIYLCSVEQSGNTIYFGEGSWLTVV.

J is TRBJ2-3 and V is TRBV7-2; weak D call: TRBD2 (7 bases). Trimming took off 0 bases at V and 5 bases at J, with 12 bases between the two ends. The CDR3 is 15 residues long. Looked up from germline, CDR1 is SGHTA and CDR2 is FQGNSA. The CDR3 DNA sequence: TGTGCCAGCAGCTTAGCGGGGGGGCCGGGAGATACGCAGTATTTT. This gives the protein CASSLAGGPGDTQYF.

The chain has TRBV15 and TRBJ1-5; D unresolved. The ends were cut back, 0 bases at V and 7 bases at J, with 13 bases in the middle. Germline CDR1 LNHNV, CDR2 YYDKDF (reference sequence). CDR3 length: 15 amino acids. CDR3 residues: CATSRDLTGSQPQHF. CDR3 DNA sequence: TGTGCCACCAGCAGAGATCTGACCGGGTCCCAGCCCCAGCATTTT.

V and J are TRBV18 and TRBJ2-1; D is possibly TRBD2 (6 bases). The CDR3 covers 16 residues. CDR1 and CDR2 from the germline V gene are KGHSH and LQKENI. V dropped 4 bases and J dropped 6 bases, with 19 bases sitting between them. The CDR3 region has the DNA TGTGCCAGCTCACGGGTTCCGGGAGAAAACTCCAATGAGCAGTTCTTC. It yields the protein CASSRVPGENSNEQFF.

This clone was counted a single time. The V gene is TRBV10-3, the J gene TRBJ1-1; 12 bases line up with TRBD1. Looked up from germline, CDR1 is ENHRY and CDR2 is SYGVKD. J was trimmed by 2 bases and V by 0 bases; bases with no gene match: 4. The CDR3 loop spans 17 amino acids. CDR3 protein: CAISESLGTGGNTEAFF. The CDR3 DNA follows: TGTGCCATCAGTGAGTCTCTCGGGACAGGGGGCAACACTGAAGCTTTCTTT.

The rearrangement uses TRBV28 and TRBJ1-6; D may be TRBD1 (6 bases). The CDR3 consists of 11 residues. The V end was cut by 8 bases, the J end by 15 bases, with 14 bases between. CDR1 MDHEN and CDR2 SYDVKM come from the germline V gene. The CDR3 spells CASLGGLLLHF. DNA of the CDR3: TGTGCCAGCCTGGGGGGGCTCCTCCTCCACTTT. Based on the CDR3 plus reference TRBV28 and TRBJ1-6, the full variable domain is DVKVTQSSRYLVKRTGEKVFLECVQDMDHENMFWYRQDPGLGLRLIYFSYDVKMKEKGDIPEGYSVSREKKERFSLILESASTNQTSMYLCASLGGLLLHFGNGTRLTVT.

The V and J genes are TRBV5-1 and TRBJ2-5; D is undetermined. CDR3 length: 15 amino acids. Trimming cost V 0 bases and J 5 bases, with 14 bases left between them. Per the germline V gene, CDR1 is SGHRS and CDR2 is YFSETQ. CDR3 coding DNA: TGCGCCAGCAGCTTGGGCGTGCTCCGATTGGAGACCCAGTACTTC. Its translation: CASSLGVLRLETQYF.